A selection of T cell receptor beta chains follows, all from one sample in a study of CD8 T cells in Susac syndrome. TCRdb called the immunoSEQ multiplex PCR reads again in MiXCR, with one record for every CDR3 protein. The repertoire consists of 100,000 to 150,000 distinct CDR3 sequences, with over 90% occurring once and the leading ten covering roughly 0.14%. Source material: CD4+ T cells from PBMCs. The receptor set was obtained from a human donor with Susac syndrome. Both conserved end residues are part of each CDR3. The D gene is left open where the match is weak. A row's size may be missing; if present it is once, few, many or a size class.

>TRBV15|NA|NA|TRBJ2-7
TGTGCCACCAGCAGAGATCCAGGGAACACCTACGAGCAGTACTTC
CATSRDPGNTYEQYF
>TRBV7-2|NA|TRBD1|TRBJ2-1
TGTGCCAGCAGCGCCGCCGGGACAGGGATTCATGAGCAGTTCTTC
CASSAAGTGIHEQFF
>TRBV5-1|NA|TRBD2|TRBJ2-2
TGCGCCAGCAGCTTCGGGACTAGCGGGATTTCGACCGGGGAGCTGTTTTTT
CASSFGTSGISTGELFF
>TRBV11-2|NA|NA|TRBJ1-1
TGTGCCAGCAGCTCCCACTTGAACACTGAAGCTTTCTTT
CASSSHLNTEAFF
>TRBV20-1|NA|TRBD2|TRBJ2-1
TGCAGTGCTAGAGGACTAGCGGGTTACAATGAGCAGTTCTTC
CSARGLAGYNEQFF
>TRBV19|NA|TRBD2|TRBJ2-4
TGTGCCAGTAGGCTAGCGGGAGGGACGAACATTCAGTACTTC
CASRLAGGTNIQYF
>TRBV4-2|NA|NA|TRBJ1-5
TGTGCCAGCAGCCAACGAAACAGGGACAATCAGCCCCAGCATTTT
CASSQRNRDNQPQHF
>TRBV18|NA|NA|TRBJ1-4
TGTGCCAGCTCACCACCGGATGCGCAGGGACCGAGAGAAAAACTGTTTTTT
CASSPPDAQGPREKLFF
>TRBV9|NA|TRBD1|TRBJ1-2
TGTGCCAGCAGGCTCGGGACAGGGGTTTATGGCTACACCTTC
CASRLGTGVYGYTF
>TRBV3-1|NA|NA|TRBJ2-1
TGTGCCAGCAGCCAAGTGAGCGGCTCCTACAATGAGCAGTTCTTC
CASSQVSGSYNEQFF
>TRBV5-1|NA|TRBD1|TRBJ1-5
TGCGCCAGCAGCGACCGGGACAGAGAGAATCAGCCCCAGCATTTT
CASSDRDRENQPQHF
>TRBV6-6|once|TRBD2|TRBJ2-5
TGTGCCAGCAGGGGGGGGAGAAGCGAAGAGACCCAGTACTTC
CASRGGRSEETQYF
>TRBV29-1|NA|NA|TRBJ1-5
TGCAGCGCCTTATCTTCCGATCAGCCCCAGCATTTT
CSALSSDQPQHF
>TRBV9|NA|TRBD1|TRBJ2-1
TGTGCCAGCAGCGTAGTAGGGACAGTCTCCAATGAGCAGTTCTTC
CASSVVGTVSNEQFF
>TRBV2|NA|NA|TRBJ1-5
TGTGCCAGCAGCTTTGGACGGGATCAGCCCCAGCATTTT
CASSFGRDQPQHF
>TRBV20-1|NA|NA|TRBJ1-5
TGCAGTGCTAGGCCGCCGGTTCTTGTTGGCAATCAGCCCCAGCATTTT
CSARPPVLVGNQPQHF
>TRBV2|few|TRBD1|TRBJ2-6
TGTGCCAGCAAACGGGACAGGGGATCTGGGGCCAACGTCCTGACTTTC
CASKRDRGSGANVLTF
>TRBV5-1|NA|TRBD1|TRBJ2-3
TGCGCCAGCAGCTCGACAGGGACGACAGATACGCAGTATTTT
CASSSTGTTDTQYF
>TRBV12-3/TRBV12-4|NA|TRBD2|TRBJ2-1
TGTGCCAGCACCTTCGGGGGAGGGCGCAATGAGCAGTTCTTC
CASTFGGGRNEQFF
>TRBV29-1|NA|NA|TRBJ2-3
TGCAGCGTTGAAGCACAGGGGGGGACAGATACGCAGTATTTT
CSVEAQGGTDTQYF
>TRBV4-3|NA|TRBD2|TRBJ2-7
TGCGCCAGCAGCCAATCGAGGACTAGCGGGAGATACGAGCAGTACTTC
CASSQSRTSGRYEQYF
>TRBV10-2|NA|NA|TRBJ2-7
TGCGCCAGCCTAACCCAACCTGGCTCCTACGAGCAGTACTTC
CASLTQPGSYEQYF
>TRBV5-5|NA|NA|TRBJ1-1
TGTGCCAGCACCTTGGGTGGGGGCATGAACACTGAAGCTTTCTTT
CASTLGGGMNTEAFF
>TRBV9|NA|NA|TRBJ1-5
TGTGCCAGCAGCGTAGGGCCAGGGCCCACTCAGCCCCAGCATTTT
CASSVGPGPTQPQHF
>TRBV15|once|NA|TRBJ2-7
TGTGCCACCAGCAGAGAGGTATACTACGAGCAGTACTTC
CATSREVYYEQYF
>TRBV28|NA|NA|TRBJ1-1
TGTGCCAGCAGGGCTACAGCCGGGACGAACACTGAAGCTTTCTTT
CASRATAGTNTEAFF
>TRBV3-1|once|TRBD2|TRBJ2-5
TGTGCCAGCAGCCGACGAAAGGCTGGACTAGCGGGAGCGGGAGAGACCCAGTACTTC
CASSRRKAGLAGAGETQYF
>TRBV11-1|NA|TRBD2|TRBJ2-3
TGTGCCAGCAGCGCGGGACTAGCGGGCACAGATACGCAGTATTTT
CASSAGLAGTDTQYF
>TRBV6-5|NA|TRBD1|TRBJ1-2
TGTGCCAGCAGTTACTCGACCCCGTACGACAGGGGCGGTGACTATGGCTACACCTTC
CASSYSTPYDRGGDYGYTF